This entry features one T cell receptor (beta chain) sequence. This sample is drawn from a study of blood T cell repertoires in COVID-19. Germline V gene data show CDR1 as SGHRS and CDR2 as YFSETQ. The CDR3 length is 14 residues. J lost 4 bases, V lost 7 bases, and 11 bases had no gene match. TCRdb keeps only in-frame clones here, not all; method: immunoSEQ multiplex PCR. The data show roughly 43,000 clones, around 82% seen once. Material for sequencing was peripheral blood. The rearrangement joins TRBV5-1 to TRBJ2-7, with 7 bases fitting TRBD2. This clonotype originated in a woman in her 70s with acute or convalescent COVID-19. CDR3 in DNA: TGCGCCAGCGCCTCGTCTAGCGGTTCTTACGAGCAGTACTTC. Amino acid sequence: CASASSSGSYEQYF.